This is a list of T cell receptor beta chains from one sample in a study of blood T cell repertoires in COVID-19. TCRdb keeps only in-frame clones here, not all; method: immunoSEQ multiplex PCR. This sample has about 220,000 clones, with about 91% found just once. Sequencing was done on a sample of PBMCs or T cells enriched from blood (not recorded which). Receptor source: a woman in her forties or fifties with acute COVID-19. Both conserved end residues are part of each CDR3. D genes are given only for firm matches. Clone size is shown for a subset of rows, as once, few, many or a class of expanded clone.

TRBV19	-	-	TRBJ2-7	TGTGCCAGTAGTCGGGCAGGGATGACCTACGAGCAGTACTTC	CASSRAGMTYEQYF
TRBV18	-	-	TRBJ2-3	TGTGCCAGCTCCAGACAGGCTTTGGGAGATACGCAGTATTTT	CASSRQALGDTQYF
TRBV10-1	TRBD2	few	TRBJ2-7	TGCGCCAGTCGGTGTGGTAGCGGGAGTGGGGAGCAGTACTTC	CASRCGSGSGEQYF
TRBV9	TRBD2	-	TRBJ2-1	TGTGCCAGCAGCGTCGGGACTAGCGGGGACAATGAGCAGTTCTTC	CASSVGTSGDNEQFF
TRBV5-1	-	-	TRBJ2-1	TGCGCCAGCAGCTCAGGGCCCCCTAATGAGCAGTTCTTC	CASSSGPPNEQFF
TRBV6-5	-	-	TRBJ2-7	TGTGCCAGCAGCGAGTGGATACCCGGCGGCGAGCAGTACTTC	CASSEWIPGGEQYF
TRBV30	TRBD1	once	TRBJ2-1	TGTGCCTGGCGTACAGGGGGCAATGAGCAGTTCTTC	CAWRTGGNEQFF
TRBV25-1	-	many	TRBJ1-3	TGTGCCAGCAGTGAATGGAGTGGCAACTCTGGAAACACCATATATTTT	CASSEWSGNSGNTIYF
TRBV7-2	-	-	TRBJ2-7	TGTGCCAGCAGCCTCCTCACAGCAGCCTACGAGCAGTACTTC	CASSLLTAAYEQYF
TRBV28	-	-	TRBJ2-7	TGTGCCAGCGGCTTAGGAGAGTACGAGCAGTACTTC	CASGLGEYEQYF
TRBV7-9	-	once	TRBJ1-2	TGTGCCAGCAGCTATGAGCGCGCTAACTATGGCTACACCTTC	CASSYERANYGYTF
TRBV10-3	-	-	TRBJ1-1	TGTGCCATCAGCGGTCCGCCACGCAAGCTGAACACTGAAGCTTTCTTT	CAISGPPRKLNTEAFF
TRBV27	-	-	TRBJ2-2	TGTGCCAGCAGTTTAGGGCAGGGTTCGACCGGGGAGCTGTTTTTT	CASSLGQGSTGELFF
TRBV28	-	-	TRBJ2-3	TGTGCCAGCAGTCTCCCTAGTCTCGGCCAGTATTTT	CASSLPSLGQYF
TRBV24-1	TRBD1	few	TRBJ2-7	TGTGCCACCAGTGGAGGGGGCCACGAGCAGTACTTC	CATSGGGHEQYF
TRBV5-6	TRBD1	-	TRBJ2-7	TGTGCCAGCAGCTTACGGGACAGTACCTACGAGCAGTACTTC	CASSLRDSTYEQYF
TRBV29-1	TRBD1	-	TRBJ2-1	TGCAGCGTGGGACAGGGCGGTGAGCAGTTCTTC	CSVGQGGEQFF
TRBV3-1/TRBV3-2	-	once	TRBJ1-1	TGTGCCAGCACCCAATTTCCGGGAACCCGGGTGGACAGCGAGGCTTTCTTT	CASTQFPGTRVDSEAFF
TRBV19	-	-	TRBJ1-5	TGTGCCAGTAGTACAAGACGCCTAGAACAGCCCCAGCATTTT	CASSTRRLEQPQHF
TRBV7-2	-	-	TRBJ2-7	TGTGCCAGCAGCACCGCGCCCGGTTACGAGCAGTACTTC	CASSTAPGYEQYF